This T cell receptor beta chain was identified in a study of cytomegalovirus exposure and HLA in healthy donors. Study results and caveats: Later analysis showed TCR association rates varying by HLA locus, highest for DRB1 and lowest for HLA-C.

Use of 60 Vbeta and 13 Jbeta primers characterized the PCR. Method: immunoSEQ multiplex PCR; TCRdb's copy keeps in-frame clones and lacks some. The sample lists 150,000 to 200,000 clones, 70% to 80% seen once, with about 1.3% in the top ten. As for this clone: What it recognizes is unknown.

Sequenced: PBMCs. The TCR comes from a man aged 55 to 70 in good health and CMV-seronegative.

CDR3 nucleotides: TGCGCCAGCACCATGCAGGGGGCCCAGAACACTGAAGCTTTCTTT. Amino acids: CASTMQGAQNTEAFF. The V and J genes are TRBV5-1 and TRBJ1-1, with 8 bases lining up with TRBD1. V dropped 6 bases and J dropped 1; count of bases not matched to a gene: 8. The CDR3 has 15 amino acids. CDR1 SGHRS and CDR2 YFSETQ come from the germline V gene.